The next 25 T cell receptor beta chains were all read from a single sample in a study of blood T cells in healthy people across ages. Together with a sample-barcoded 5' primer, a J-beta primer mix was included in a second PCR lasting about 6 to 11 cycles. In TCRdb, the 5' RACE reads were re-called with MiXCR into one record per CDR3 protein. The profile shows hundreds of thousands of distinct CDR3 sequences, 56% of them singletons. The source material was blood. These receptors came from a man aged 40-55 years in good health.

The CDR3 coding sequence is TGTGCCTGGAATTTCGCGGCGGGCACAGATACGCAGTATTTT. It encodes CAWNFAAGTDTQYF. This rearrangement joins TRBV30 to TRBJ2-3, with D unresolved. The CDR3 sequence is 14 residues long. V was trimmed by 4 bases and J by 1 base, leaving 12 bases between them. Per germline, CDR1 GTSNPN and CDR2 SVGIG (reference sequence).

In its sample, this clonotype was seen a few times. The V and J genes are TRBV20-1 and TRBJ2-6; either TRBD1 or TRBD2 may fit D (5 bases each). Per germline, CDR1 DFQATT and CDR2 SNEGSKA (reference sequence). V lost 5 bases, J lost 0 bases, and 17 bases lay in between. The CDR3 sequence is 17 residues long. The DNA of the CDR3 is TGCAGTGCTCCGAGGTGGGGACGAGACTCTGGGGCCAACGTCCTGACTTTC. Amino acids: CSAPRWGRDSGANVLTF.

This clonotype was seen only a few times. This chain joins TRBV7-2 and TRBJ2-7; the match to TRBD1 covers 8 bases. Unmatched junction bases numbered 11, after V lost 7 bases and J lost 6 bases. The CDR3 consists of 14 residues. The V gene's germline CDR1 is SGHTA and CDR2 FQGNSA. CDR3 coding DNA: TGTGCCAGCACCCAAAGCCAGGGGGCGCGCGAGCAGTACTTC. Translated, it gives CASTQSQGAREQYF.

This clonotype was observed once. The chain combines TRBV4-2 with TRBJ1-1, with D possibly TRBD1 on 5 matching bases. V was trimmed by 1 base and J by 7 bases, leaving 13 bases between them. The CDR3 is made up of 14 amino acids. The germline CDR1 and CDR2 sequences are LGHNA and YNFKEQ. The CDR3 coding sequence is TGTGCCAGCAGCCAAGGAGGCAGGGAGGTTGAAGCTTTCTTT. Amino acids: CASSQGGREVEAFF.

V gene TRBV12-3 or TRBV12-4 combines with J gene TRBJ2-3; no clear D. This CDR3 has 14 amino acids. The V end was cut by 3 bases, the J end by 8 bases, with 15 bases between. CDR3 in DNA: TGTGCCAGCAGTTTTGATCGGGCAGACGGTACGCAGTATTTT. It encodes CASSFDRADGTQYF.

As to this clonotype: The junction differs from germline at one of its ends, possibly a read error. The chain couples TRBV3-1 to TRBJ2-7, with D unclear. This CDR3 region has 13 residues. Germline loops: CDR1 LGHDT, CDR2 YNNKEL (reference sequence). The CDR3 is CAGSQDRRYEQYF. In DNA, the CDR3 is TGTGCCGGCAGCCAAGATAGACGTTACGAGCAGTACTTC.

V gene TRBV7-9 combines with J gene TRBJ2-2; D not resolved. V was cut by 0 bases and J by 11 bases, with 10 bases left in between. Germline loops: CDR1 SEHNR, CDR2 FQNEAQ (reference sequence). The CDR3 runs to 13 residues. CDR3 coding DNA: TGTGCCAGCAGCTTAGCCCTCCTGCGTGAGCTGTTTTTT. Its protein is CASSLALLRELFF.

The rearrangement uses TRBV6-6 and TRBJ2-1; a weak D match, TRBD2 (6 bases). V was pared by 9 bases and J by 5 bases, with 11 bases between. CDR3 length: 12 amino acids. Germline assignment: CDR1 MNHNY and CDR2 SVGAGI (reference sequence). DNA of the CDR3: TGTGCCAGAGTTATAGCGGACAATGAGCAGTTCTTC. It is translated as CARVIADNEQFF.

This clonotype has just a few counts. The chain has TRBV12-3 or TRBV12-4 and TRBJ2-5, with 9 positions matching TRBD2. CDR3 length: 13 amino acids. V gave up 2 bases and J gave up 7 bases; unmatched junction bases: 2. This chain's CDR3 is CASSLTSGSTQYF. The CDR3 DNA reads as TGTGCCAGCAGTTTAACTAGCGGGTCGACCCAGTACTTC.

CDR3 bases: TGCAGTGCCCGGGGGGTATTCGGGACAGATACGCAGTATTTT. This translates into CSARGVFGTDTQYF. The chain has TRBV20-1 and TRBJ2-3, with TRBD2 matching 7 bases. Trimming cost V 6 bases and J 3 bases; bases outside gene matches: 9. The CDR3 runs to 14 residues. Germline V gene sequence: CDR1 DFQATT, CDR2 SNEGSKA (reference sequence).

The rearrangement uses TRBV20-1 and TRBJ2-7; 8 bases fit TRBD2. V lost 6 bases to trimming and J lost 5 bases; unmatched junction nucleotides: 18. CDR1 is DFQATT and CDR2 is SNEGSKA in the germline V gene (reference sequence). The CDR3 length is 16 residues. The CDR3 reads CSAPRSSGKDSDEQYF. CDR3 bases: TGCAGTGCCCCTCGAAGTAGCGGGAAGGATTCCGACGAGCAGTACTTC.

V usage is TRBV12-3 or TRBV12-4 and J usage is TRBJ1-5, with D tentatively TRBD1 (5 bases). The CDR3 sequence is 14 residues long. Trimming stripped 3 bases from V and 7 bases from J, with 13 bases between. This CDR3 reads CASSLRPGEQPQHF. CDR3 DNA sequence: TGTGCCAGCAGTTTGCGCCCGGGGGAACAGCCCCAGCATTTT.

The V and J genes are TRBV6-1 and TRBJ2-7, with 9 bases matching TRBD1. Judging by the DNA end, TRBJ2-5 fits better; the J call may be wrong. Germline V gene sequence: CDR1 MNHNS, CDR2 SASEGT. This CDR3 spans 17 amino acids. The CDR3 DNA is TGTGCCAGCCACACGTCCCCGGGACAGGGTACCTCGGTGACCCAGTACTTC. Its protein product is CASHTSPGQGTSVTQYF.

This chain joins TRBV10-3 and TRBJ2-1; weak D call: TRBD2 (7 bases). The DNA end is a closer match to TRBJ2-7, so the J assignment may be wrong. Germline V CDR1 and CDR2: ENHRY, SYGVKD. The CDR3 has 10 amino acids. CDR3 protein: CAIGGAEQYF. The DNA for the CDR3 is TGTGCCATCGGGGGGGCAGAGCAGTACTTC.

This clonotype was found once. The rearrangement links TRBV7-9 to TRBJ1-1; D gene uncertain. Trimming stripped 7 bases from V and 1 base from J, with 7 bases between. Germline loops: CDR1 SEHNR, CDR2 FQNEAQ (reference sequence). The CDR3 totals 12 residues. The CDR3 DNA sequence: TGTGCCAGCAAGCAAGAGAACACTGAAGCTTTCTTT. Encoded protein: CASKQENTEAFF.

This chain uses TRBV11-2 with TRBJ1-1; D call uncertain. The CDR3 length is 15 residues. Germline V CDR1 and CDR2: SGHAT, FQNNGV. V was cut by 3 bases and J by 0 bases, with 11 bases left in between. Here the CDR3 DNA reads TGTGCCAGCAGCTTTAGGACCGACCTGAACACTGAAGCTTTCTTT. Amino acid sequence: CASSFRTDLNTEAFF.

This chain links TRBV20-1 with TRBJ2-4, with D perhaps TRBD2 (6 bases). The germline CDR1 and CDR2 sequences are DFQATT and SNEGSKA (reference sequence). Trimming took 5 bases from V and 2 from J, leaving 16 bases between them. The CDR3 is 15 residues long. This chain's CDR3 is CSAGGGWMSKNIQYF. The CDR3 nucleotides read TGCAGTGCTGGGGGAGGTTGGATGTCCAAAAACATTCAGTACTTC.

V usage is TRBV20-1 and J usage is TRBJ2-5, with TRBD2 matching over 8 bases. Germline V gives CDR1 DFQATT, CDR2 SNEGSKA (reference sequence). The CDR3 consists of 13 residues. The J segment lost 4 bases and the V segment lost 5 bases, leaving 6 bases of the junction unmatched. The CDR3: CSAAGLAGETQYF. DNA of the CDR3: TGCAGTGCTGCAGGGCTAGCGGGAGAGACCCAGTACTTC.

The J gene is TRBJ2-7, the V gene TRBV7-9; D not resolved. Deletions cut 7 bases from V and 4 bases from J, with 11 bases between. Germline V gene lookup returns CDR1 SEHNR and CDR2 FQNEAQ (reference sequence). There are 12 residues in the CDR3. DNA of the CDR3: TGTGCCAGCAACTCCAACCTTTACGAGCAGTACTTC. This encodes CASNSNLYEQYF. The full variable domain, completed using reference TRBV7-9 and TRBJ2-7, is DTGVSQNPRHKITKRGQNVTFRCDPISEHNRLYWYRQTLGQGPEFLTYFQNEAQLEKSRLLSDRFSAERPKGSFSTLEIQRTEQGDSAMYLCASNSNLYEQYFGPGTRLTVT.

Here the CDR3 reads CASSYSGGQNWANVLTF. CDR3 coding DNA: TGTGCCAGCAGTTACTCGGGAGGACAGAACTGGGCCAACGTCCTGACTTTC. This chain connects TRBV6-5 to TRBJ2-6; the D call may be TRBD1 or TRBD2 (6 bases each). From germline, CDR1 is MNHEY and CDR2 SVGAGI. Trimming pared 0 bases from V and 5 bases from J, leaving 14 bases between. The CDR3 spans 17 residues.

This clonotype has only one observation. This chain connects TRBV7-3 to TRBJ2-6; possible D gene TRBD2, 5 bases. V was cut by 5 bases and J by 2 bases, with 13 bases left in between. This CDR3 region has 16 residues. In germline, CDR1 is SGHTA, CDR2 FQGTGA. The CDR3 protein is CASSPPVRAGANVLTF. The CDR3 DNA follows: TGTGCCAGCAGCCCCCCCGTGAGGGCTGGGGCCAACGTCCTGACTTTC.

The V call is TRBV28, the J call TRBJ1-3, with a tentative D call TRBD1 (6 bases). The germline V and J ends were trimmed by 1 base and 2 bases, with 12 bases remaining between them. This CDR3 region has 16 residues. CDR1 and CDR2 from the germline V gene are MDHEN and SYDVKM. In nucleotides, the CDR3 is TGTGCCAGCAGTTTATTCCAACAGGGTGCTGGAAACACCATATATTTT. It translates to CASSLFQQGAGNTIYF.

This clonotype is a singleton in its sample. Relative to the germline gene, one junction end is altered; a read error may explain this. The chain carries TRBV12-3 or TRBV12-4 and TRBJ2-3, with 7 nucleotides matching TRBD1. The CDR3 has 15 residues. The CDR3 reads CASSSTGTDTDTQSF. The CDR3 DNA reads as TGTGCCAGCAGTTCAACCGGGACAGACACAGATACGCAGTCTTTT.

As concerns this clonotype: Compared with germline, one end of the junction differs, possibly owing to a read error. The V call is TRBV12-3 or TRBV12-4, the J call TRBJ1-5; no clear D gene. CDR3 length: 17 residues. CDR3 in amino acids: CAGSLWVIDTVNQPQHF. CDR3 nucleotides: TGTGCCGGCAGTTTGTGGGTCATCGACACCGTTAATCAGCCCCAGCATTTT.

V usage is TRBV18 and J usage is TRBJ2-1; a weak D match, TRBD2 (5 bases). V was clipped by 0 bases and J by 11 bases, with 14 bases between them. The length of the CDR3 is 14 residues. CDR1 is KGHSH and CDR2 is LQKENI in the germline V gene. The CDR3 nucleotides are TGTGCCAGCTCACCACCGTCTCAAAGCGGCAAGCAGTTCTTC. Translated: CASSPPSQSGKQFF.